The 17 T cell receptor beta chains listed next were all sequenced from one sample in a study of T cell responses to AZD1222 COVID-19 vaccine. The method was immunoSEQ multiplex PCR; TCRdb's version includes in-frame clones alone and lacks a portion of them. The profile shows about 37,000 clones, about nine tenths of them singletons. This material consisted of peripheral blood, taken 28 days after the second AZD1222 dose. These TCRs come from an adult who received the AZD1222 COVID-19 vaccine.

The rearrangement joins TRBV5-1 to TRBJ1-6; weak D call: TRBD1 (5 bases). Germline V CDR1 and CDR2: SGHRS, YFSETQ. V lost 0 bases, J lost 7 bases, and 11 bases lay in between. CDR3 size: 15 residues. The CDR3 protein is CASSLGPGPNSPLHF. The CDR3 DNA sequence: TGCGCCAGCAGCTTGGGGCCAGGGCCGAATTCACCCCTCCACTTT.

V usage is TRBV7-9 and J usage is TRBJ2-7; the match to TRBD2 covers 11 bases. The CDR3 contains 15 residues. Germline V lookup: CDR1 SEHNR, CDR2 FQNEAQ (reference sequence). Trimming took 4 bases from V and 6 from J; bases not matched to a gene: 8. The CDR3, as DNA: TGTGCCAGCAGCTCCGGACTAGCGGGCGTCTCCGAGCAGTACTTC. It yields the protein CASSSGLAGVSEQYF.

J is TRBJ1-5 and V is TRBV28; D not resolved. Germline lookup yields CDR1 MDHEN and CDR2 SYDVKM. Deletions cut 7 bases from V and 3 bases from J, with 7 bases between. The CDR3 is made up of 12 amino acids. The DNA for the CDR3 is TGTGCCAGCAAAAGGTCCAATCAGCCCCAGCATTTT. Encoded protein: CASKRSNQPQHF.

The chain employs TRBV6-5 and TRBJ1-1; no clear D gene. Per the germline V gene, CDR1 is MNHEY and CDR2 is SVGAGI. V was cut by 0 bases and J by 1 base, with 12 bases left in between. The CDR3 runs to 16 residues. CDR3 in DNA: TGTGCCAGCAGTTACTCCTTAGGGAGGACGAACACTGAAGCTTTCTTT. Translated: CASSYSLGRTNTEAFF.

V gene TRBV5-4 combines with J gene TRBJ1-6; D is unclear. Germline-derived CDR1 and CDR2 are SGHNT and YYREEE (reference sequence). The CDR3 is made up of 13 amino acids. V lost 4 bases to trimming and J lost 8 bases, with 10 bases between them. CDR3 protein: CASSGGLDSPLHF. CDR3 DNA sequence: TGTGCCAGCAGCGGTGGACTCGATTCACCCCTCCACTTT.

This clone has just one count. The V gene is TRBV23-1, the J gene TRBJ1-4; the D is unclear. TRBV23-1 falls under the ORF class, with uncertain function. V dropped 0 bases and J dropped 4 bases, with 12 bases sitting between them. CDR3 size: 16 residues. CDR3 amino acids: CASSQSIKWFNEKLFF. As DNA, the CDR3 is TGCGCCAGCAGTCAATCGATTAAATGGTTTAATGAAAAACTGTTTTTT.

This chain links TRBV6-1 with TRBJ1-1; the D gene is possibly TRBD1 (5 bases). V shed 2 bases and J shed 8 bases, with 15 bases lying between them. This CDR3 has 14 residues. CDR1 is MNHNS and CDR2 is SASEGT in the germline V gene. The chain's CDR3 is CASSEWLVTVEAFF. The CDR3 nucleotides read TGTGCCAGCAGTGAATGGTTGGTGACAGTGGAAGCTTTCTTT.

The V and J genes are TRBV5-1 and TRBJ2-5; 10 nucleotides agree with TRBD2. CDR3 length equals 16 residues. V was clipped by 4 bases and J by 4 bases; unmatched bases: 10. Germline V lookup: CDR1 SGHRS, CDR2 YFSETQ. The CDR3 coding sequence is TGCGCCAGCAGCCAAATTAGCGGGAGGAGAGGAGAGACCCAGTACTTC. It codes for CASSQISGRRGETQYF.

V gene TRBV11-3 combines with J gene TRBJ1-1; D is ambiguous. The CDR3 totals 13 residues. With 1 base removed from V and 4 bases from J, the gap between germline ends came to 7 bases. Germline loops: CDR1 SGHNT, CDR2 YENEEA. The CDR3 spells CASSLGVTTEAFF. CDR3 DNA sequence: TGTGCCAGCAGCTTAGGGGTGACCACTGAAGCTTTCTTT.

V is TRBV3-1 (or the pseudogene TRBV3-2) and J is TRBJ2-5, with D hard to call. CDR3 length equals 14 residues. V shed 2 bases and J shed 6 bases, with 13 bases lying between them. Germline V gives CDR1 LGHDT, CDR2 YNNKEL (reference sequence). The CDR3 loop is CASSQSARTQTQYF. CDR3 bases: TGTGCCAGCAGCCAAAGCGCCAGGACGCAGACCCAGTACTTC.

V and J are TRBV30 and TRBJ2-3; 8 nucleotides line up with TRBD1. The length of the CDR3 is 14 residues. The ends lost 2 bases at V and 5 bases at J; junction bases unmatched: 6. Germline V gene data show CDR1 as GTSNPN and CDR2 as SVGIG (reference sequence). The CDR3 reads CAWSFSGGQDTQYF. CDR3 bases: TGTGCCTGGAGTTTTTCAGGGGGCCAAGATACGCAGTATTTT.

V usage is TRBV27 and J usage is TRBJ2-2, with a weak D call TRBD2 (6 bases). Germline V gene sequence: CDR1 MNHEY, CDR2 SMNVEV (reference sequence). V was clipped by 2 bases and J by 7 bases, with 8 bases between them. This CDR3 spans 13 amino acids. The CDR3 coding sequence is TGTGCCAGCAGTTTAGGGAGGATCGGGGAGCTGTTTTTT. It translates to CASSLGRIGELFF.

V and J are TRBV10-2 and TRBJ2-7, with TRBD1 identical over 8 bases. The CDR3 is 17 residues long. The germline CDR1 and CDR2 sequences are WSHSY and SAAADI. Trimming at V came to 3 bases and at J to 0 bases, leaving 10 bases not matched to a gene. CDR3 residues: CASSEDGIGTGSYEQYF. CDR3 coding DNA: TGCGCCAGCAGTGAAGATGGTATCGGGACAGGCTCCTACGAGCAGTACTTC.

V and J are TRBV6-5 and TRBJ1-2, with D uncertain. The CDR3 is made up of 12 amino acids. Trimming removed 7 bases at V and 3 bases at J, with 9 bases between. The V gene's germline CDR1 is MNHEY and CDR2 SVGAGI. The CDR3 DNA reads TGTGCCAGCAACCCAGGCGACTATGGCTACACCTTC. The encoded protein is CASNPGDYGYTF.

The CDR3 coding sequence is TGCGCCAGCAGCTTGGCCGGAGACCCCACTAATGAAAAACTGTTTTTT. Residues: CASSLAGDPTNEKLFF. The V gene is TRBV5-1, the J gene TRBJ1-4; D gene uncertain. This CDR3 is 16 amino acids long. The V end was cut by 0 bases, the J end by 2 bases, with 11 bases between. Germline V gene sequence: CDR1 SGHRS, CDR2 YFSETQ.

The V gene is TRBV7-2, the J gene TRBJ2-3, with D maybe TRBD1 (6 bases). The CDR3 is made up of 16 amino acids. V lost 4 bases to trimming and J lost 1 base, with 15 bases between them. From germline, CDR1 is SGHTA and CDR2 FQGNSA. This CDR3 is CASSSGTPSGTDTQYF. The CDR3 DNA is TGTGCCAGCAGCTCCGGGACACCAAGTGGCACAGATACGCAGTATTTT.

The CDR3, as DNA: TGTGCCAGCAGGCGCCGAGGAGGCGATGAGCAGTTCTTC. Residues: CASRRRGGDEQFF. The rearrangement joins TRBV6-5 to TRBJ2-1, with D possibly TRBD2 on 5 matching bases. CDR1 and CDR2 from the germline V gene are MNHEY and SVGAGI. The CDR3 is 13 residues long. V was pared by 6 bases and J by 8 bases, with 14 bases between.